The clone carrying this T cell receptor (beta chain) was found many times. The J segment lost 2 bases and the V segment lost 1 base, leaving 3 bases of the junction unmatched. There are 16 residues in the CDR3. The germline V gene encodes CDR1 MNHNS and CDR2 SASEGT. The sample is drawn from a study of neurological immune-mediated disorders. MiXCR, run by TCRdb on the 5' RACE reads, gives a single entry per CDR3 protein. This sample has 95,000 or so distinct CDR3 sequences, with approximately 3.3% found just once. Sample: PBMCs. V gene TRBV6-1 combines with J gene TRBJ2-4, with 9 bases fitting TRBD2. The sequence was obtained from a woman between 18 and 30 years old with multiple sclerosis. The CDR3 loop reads CASSEGLAGTKNIQYF. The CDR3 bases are TGTGCCAGCAGTGAAGGGCTAGCGGGGACCAAAAACATTCAGTACTTC.